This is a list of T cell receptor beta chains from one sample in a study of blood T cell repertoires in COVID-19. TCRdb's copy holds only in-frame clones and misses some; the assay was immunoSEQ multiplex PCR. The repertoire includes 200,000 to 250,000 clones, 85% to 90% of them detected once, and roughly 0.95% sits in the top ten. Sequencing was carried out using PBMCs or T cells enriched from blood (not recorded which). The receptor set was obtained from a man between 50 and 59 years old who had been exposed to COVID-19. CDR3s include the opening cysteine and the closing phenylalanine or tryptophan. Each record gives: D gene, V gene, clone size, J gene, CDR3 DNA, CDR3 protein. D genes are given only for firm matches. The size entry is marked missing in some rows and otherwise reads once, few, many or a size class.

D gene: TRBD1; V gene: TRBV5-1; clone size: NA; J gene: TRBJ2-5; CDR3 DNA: TGCGCCAGCAGCTTGGAGACAGGGGGCGCTTACGGGCAGGAGACCCAGTACTTC; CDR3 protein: CASSLETGGAYGQETQYF
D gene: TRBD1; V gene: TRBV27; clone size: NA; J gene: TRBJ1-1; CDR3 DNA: TGTGCCAGCAGCCCGATCCGGGACAGAAAAGCTTTCTTT; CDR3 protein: CASSPIRDRKAFF
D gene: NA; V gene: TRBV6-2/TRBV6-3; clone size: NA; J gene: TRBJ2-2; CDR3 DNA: TGTGCCAGCAGTTACTCTCCCCAAAGGGGTCCGAGGTTTTTT; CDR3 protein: CASSYSPQRGPRFF
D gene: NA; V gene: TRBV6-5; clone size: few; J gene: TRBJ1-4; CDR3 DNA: TGTGCCAGCAGTTCCCAGGGTATTTTCGAAAAACTGTTTTTT; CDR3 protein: CASSSQGIFEKLFF
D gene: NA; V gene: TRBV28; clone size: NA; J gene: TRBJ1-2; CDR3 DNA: TGTGCCAGCACCGAGGCGGGACCTAACTATGGCTACACCTTC; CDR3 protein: CASTEAGPNYGYTF
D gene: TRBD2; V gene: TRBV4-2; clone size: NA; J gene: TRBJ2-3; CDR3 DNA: TGTGCCAGCAGCCAAGTTTCCGGTTCTAGCGGGGAAAGCACAGATACGCAGTATTTT; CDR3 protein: CASSQVSGSSGESTDTQYF
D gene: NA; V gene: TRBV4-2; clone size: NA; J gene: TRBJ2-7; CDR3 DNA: TGTGCCAGCAGCCAAGGAACGGGATACTACTACGAGCAGTACTTC; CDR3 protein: CASSQGTGYYYEQYF
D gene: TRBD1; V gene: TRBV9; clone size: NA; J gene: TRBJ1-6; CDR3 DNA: TGTGCCAGCAGCGTAGCGGGACAGGGGGCTCTCGGTCATTCACCCCTCCACTTT; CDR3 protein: CASSVAGQGALGHSPLHF
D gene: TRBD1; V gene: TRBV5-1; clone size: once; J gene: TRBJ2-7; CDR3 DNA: TGCGCCAGCGGAGGTCTAACAGGGGGAGAGCAGTACTTC; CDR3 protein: CASGGLTGGEQYF
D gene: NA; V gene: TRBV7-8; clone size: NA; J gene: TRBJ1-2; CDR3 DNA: TGTGCCAGCAGCTTACGGCAGGGGAACGGCTACACCTTC; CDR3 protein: CASSLRQGNGYTF
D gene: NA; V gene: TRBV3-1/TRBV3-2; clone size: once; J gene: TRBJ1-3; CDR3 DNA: TGTGCCAGCAGCCAAGACACTAACTCTGGAAACACCATATATTTT; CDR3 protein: CASSQDTNSGNTIYF
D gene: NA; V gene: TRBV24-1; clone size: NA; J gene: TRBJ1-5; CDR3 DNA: TGTGCCACCAGTGATACCCCCCGCGGGGGACGGGGTAGCAATCAGCCCCAGCATTTT; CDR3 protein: CATSDTPRGGRGSNQPQHF
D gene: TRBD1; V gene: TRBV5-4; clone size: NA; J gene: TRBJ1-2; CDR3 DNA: TGTGCCAGCAGCTTGGAGACACAGGGGGACGGCTACACCTTC; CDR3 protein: CASSLETQGDGYTF
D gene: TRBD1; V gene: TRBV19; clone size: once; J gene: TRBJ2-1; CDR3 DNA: TGTGCCAGTAAGGTCGGGCAGGGGGCCCATGAGCAGTTCTTC; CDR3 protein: CASKVGQGAHEQFF
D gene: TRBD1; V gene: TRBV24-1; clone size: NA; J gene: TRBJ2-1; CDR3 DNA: TGTGCCACCAGTGATAAAAGACAGGGAACCTACAATGAGCAGTTCTTC; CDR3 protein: CATSDKRQGTYNEQFF
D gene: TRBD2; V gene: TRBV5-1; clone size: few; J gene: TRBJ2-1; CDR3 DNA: TGCGCCAGCAGCCCGACTAGCGGGAATGAGCAGTTCTTC; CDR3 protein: CASSPTSGNEQFF
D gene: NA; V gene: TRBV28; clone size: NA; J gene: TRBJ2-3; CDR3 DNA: TGTGCCAGCAGTTTAGTGGGGGGGGCCGGAAATACGCAGTATTTT; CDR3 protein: CASSLVGGAGNTQYF
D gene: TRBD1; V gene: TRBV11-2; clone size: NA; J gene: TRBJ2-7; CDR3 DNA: TGTGCCAGCAGCTGGCCGGGACAGAGCTACGAGCAGTACTTC; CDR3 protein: CASSWPGQSYEQYF
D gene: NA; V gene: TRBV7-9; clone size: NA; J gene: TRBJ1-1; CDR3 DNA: TGTGCCAGCAGCTTAGAGTCCGGGGCTGAAGCTTTCTTT; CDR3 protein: CASSLESGAEAFF
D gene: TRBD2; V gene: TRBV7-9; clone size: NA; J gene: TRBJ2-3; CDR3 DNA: TGTGCCAGCAGTTTAGCGGGAGGGCCGGGAGATACGCAGTATTTT; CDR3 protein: CASSLAGGPGDTQYF